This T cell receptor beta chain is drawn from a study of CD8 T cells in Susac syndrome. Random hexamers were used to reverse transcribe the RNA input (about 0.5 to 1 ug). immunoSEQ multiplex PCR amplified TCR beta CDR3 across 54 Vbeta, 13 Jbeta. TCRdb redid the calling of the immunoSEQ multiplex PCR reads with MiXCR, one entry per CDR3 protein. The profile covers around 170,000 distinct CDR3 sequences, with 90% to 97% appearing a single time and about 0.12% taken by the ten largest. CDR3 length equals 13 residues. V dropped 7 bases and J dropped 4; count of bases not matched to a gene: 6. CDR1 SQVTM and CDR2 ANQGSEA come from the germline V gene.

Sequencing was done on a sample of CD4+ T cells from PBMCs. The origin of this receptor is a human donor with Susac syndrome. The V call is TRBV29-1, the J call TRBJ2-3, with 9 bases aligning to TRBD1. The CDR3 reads CSGWGQGPDTQYF. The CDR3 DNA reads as TGCAGCGGATGGGGACAGGGTCCAGATACGCAGTATTTT.